This T cell receptor (beta chain) appears in the sequencing data of a study of post-analysis software for immune sequencing data. Study outcomes and limitations: Higher frequency in patients than in controls was seen for roughly five TRBV segments, with TRBV5-6, TRBV5-1 and TRBV20-1 among them. For normalized Chao1 diversity, multiple sclerosis patients scored significantly lower than controls did.

This clonotype was counted a few times. Its antigen is currently unknown. Unique molecular identifiers were built into the TCR beta cDNA libraries. One entry per CDR3 protein, called by TCRdb with MiXCR from the PCR reads. The sample contains around 440,000 distinct CDR3 sequences, 45% of which appear only once. With 0 bases clipped from V and 6 bases from J, the junction kept 8 bases outside the gene matches. This CDR3 region has 16 residues. Germline CDR1 reads DFQATT; CDR2 reads SNEGSKA (reference sequence). V usage is TRBV20-1 and J usage is TRBJ2-3; TRBD2 aligns across 11 bases. Material: blood. The origin of this receptor is a girl aged 10 to 17 with multiple sclerosis. The CDR3 DNA reads TGCAGTGCTAGAGAACTTAGCGGGAGGGCTGCGGATACGCAGTATTTT. Translating gives CSARELSGRAADTQYF.